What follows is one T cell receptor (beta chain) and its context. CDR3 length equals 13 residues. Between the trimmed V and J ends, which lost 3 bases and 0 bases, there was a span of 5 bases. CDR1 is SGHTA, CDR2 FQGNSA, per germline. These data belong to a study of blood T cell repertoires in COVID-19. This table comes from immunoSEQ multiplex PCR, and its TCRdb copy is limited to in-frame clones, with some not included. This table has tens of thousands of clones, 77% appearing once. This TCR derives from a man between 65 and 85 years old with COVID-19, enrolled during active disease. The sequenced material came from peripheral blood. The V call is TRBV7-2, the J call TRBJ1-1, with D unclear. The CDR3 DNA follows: TGTGCCAGCAGCTTTAACATGAACACTGAAGCTTTCTTT. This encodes CASSFNMNTEAFF.